The TCR beta chain described here comes from a study of T cells in tumors after PD-1 blockade. The CDR3 contains 13 residues. CDR1 and CDR2 from the germline V gene are MDHEN and SYDVKM. Trimming stripped 5 bases from V and 0 bases from J, with 5 bases between. Using immunoSEQ multiplex PCR, the repertoire was profiled, and TCRdb retains in-frame clones only, with some absent. Of 11,000 to 15,000 clones listed, about 82% are singletons. Here the sequenced sample was PBMCs, taken after anti-PD-1 treatment. This chain links TRBV28 with TRBJ2-4; D ambiguous. This TCR was sampled from a human donor with basal cell carcinoma. The CDR3 sequence: CASSVLAKNIQYF. In DNA, the CDR3 is TGTGCCAGCAGTGTACTAGCCAAAAACATTCAGTACTTC.